This T cell receptor (beta chain) was recorded in a study of cytomegalovirus exposure and HLA in healthy donors. The wider study: As released early, the data held some 80 million unique TCRs from HLA-typed donors. The study, taken as a whole, reports: A later analysis reported that several of the most significant clusters appeared to be linked to common viral pathogens, among them Epstein-Barr virus.

In the case of this clone: Its cognate antigen is unknown.

Whereas donors were nominally healthy upon sampling, unrecorded immune exposures were probable. Researchers ran the PCR with 60 Vbeta and 13 Jbeta primers. The method was immunoSEQ multiplex PCR; TCRdb's version includes in-frame clones alone and lacks a portion of them. The data show some 140,000 clones, 79% seen once. Germline values: CDR1 GTSNPN, CDR2 SVGIG (reference sequence). The CDR3 runs to 12 residues. V lost 5 bases and J 3 bases, leaving 10 bases between the germline ends. This clonotype was obtained from a man between 18 and 35 years old in good health and CMV-seronegative. Sequencing was carried out using PBMCs. V gene TRBV30 combines with J gene TRBJ1-2, with D perhaps TRBD1 (6 bases). CDR3 bases: TGTGCCTGGGGGGACATCTACTATGGCTACACCTTC. Translated, it gives CAWGDIYYGYTF.